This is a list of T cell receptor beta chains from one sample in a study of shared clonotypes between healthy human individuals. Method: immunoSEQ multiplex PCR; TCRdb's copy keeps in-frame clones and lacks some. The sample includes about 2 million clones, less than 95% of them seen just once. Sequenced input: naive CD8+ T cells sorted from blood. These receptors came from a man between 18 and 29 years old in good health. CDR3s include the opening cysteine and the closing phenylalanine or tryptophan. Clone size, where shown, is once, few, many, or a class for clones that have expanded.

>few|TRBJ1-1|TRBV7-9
CASSLDRDEAFF
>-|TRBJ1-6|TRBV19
CATRAVGSPLHF
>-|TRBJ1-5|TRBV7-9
CASSLAGTGSNQPQHF
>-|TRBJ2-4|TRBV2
CASSERQGFPKNIQYF
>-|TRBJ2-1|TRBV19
CASSLLAGGPNEQFF
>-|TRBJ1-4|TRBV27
CASSQGQGAVGVEKLFF
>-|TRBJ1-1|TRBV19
CASRREGDTEAFF
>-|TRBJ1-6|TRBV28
CASSFEGAGGPLHF
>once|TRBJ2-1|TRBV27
CASSWGRGEGVYNEQFF
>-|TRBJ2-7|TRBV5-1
CASSLSGGYEQYF
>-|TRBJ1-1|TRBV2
CASTGTGMNTEAFF